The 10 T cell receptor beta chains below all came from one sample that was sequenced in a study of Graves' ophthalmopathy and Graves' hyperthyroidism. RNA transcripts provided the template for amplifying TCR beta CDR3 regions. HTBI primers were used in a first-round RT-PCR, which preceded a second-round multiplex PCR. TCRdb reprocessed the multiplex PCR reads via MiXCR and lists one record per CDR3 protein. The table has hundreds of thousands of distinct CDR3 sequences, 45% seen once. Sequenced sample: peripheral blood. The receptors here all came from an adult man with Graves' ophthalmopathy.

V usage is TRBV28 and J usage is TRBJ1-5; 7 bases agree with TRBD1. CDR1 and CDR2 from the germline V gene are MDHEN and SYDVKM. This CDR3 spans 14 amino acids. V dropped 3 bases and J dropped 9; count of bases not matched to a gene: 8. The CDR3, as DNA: TGTGCCAGCAGTTTCGGACAGGCCGGTCGGCCCCAGCATTTT. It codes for CASSFGQAGRPQHF.

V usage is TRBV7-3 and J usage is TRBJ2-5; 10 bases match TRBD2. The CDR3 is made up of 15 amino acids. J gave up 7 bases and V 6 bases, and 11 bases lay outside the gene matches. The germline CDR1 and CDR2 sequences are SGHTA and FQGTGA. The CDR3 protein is CASSDVSGGTGTQYF. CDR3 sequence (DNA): TGTGCCAGCAGTGATGTTAGCGGGGGGACGGGGACCCAGTACTTC.

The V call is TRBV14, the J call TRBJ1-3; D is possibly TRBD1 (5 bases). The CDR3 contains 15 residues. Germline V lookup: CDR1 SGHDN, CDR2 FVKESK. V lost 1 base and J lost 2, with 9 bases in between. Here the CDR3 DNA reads TGTGCCAGCAGCCAAGGAGGGGAACCTGGAAACACCATATATTTT. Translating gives CASSQGGEPGNTIYF.

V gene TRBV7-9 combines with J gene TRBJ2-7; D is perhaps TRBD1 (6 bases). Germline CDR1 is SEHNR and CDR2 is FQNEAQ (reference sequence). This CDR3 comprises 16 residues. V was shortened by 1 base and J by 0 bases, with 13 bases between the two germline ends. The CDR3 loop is CASSLDADRPSYEQYF. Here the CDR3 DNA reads TGTGCCAGCAGCTTAGATGCGGACAGACCCTCCTACGAGCAGTACTTC.

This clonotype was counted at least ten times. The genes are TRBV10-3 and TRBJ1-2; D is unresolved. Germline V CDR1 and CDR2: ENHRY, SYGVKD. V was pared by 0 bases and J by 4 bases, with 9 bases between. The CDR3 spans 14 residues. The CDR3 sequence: CAISESASPYGYTF. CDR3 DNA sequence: TGTGCCATCAGTGAGTCTGCCAGCCCCTATGGCTACACCTTC.

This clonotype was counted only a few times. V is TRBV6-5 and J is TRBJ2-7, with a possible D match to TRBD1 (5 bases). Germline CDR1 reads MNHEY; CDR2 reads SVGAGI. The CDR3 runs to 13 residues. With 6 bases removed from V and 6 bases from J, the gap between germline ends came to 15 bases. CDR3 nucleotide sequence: TGTGCCAGCAGGCCCAGGGCGTCTGGCGAGCAGTACTTC. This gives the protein CASRPRASGEQYF.

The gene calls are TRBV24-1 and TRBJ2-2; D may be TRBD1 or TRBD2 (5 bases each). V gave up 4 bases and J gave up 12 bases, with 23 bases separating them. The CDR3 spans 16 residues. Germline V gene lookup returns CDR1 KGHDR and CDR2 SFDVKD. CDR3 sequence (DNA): TGTGCCACCAGTGACTTGTATACGGGACCGGATGGGAAGCTGTTTTTT. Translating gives CATSDLYTGPDGKLFF.

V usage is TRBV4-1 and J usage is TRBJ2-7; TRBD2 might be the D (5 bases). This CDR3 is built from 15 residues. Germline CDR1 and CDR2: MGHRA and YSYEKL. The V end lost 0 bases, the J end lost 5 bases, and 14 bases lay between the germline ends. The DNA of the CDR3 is TGCGCCAGCAGCCAAGAAGCGGTAGATGCCCACGAGCAGTACTTC. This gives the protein CASSQEAVDAHEQYF.

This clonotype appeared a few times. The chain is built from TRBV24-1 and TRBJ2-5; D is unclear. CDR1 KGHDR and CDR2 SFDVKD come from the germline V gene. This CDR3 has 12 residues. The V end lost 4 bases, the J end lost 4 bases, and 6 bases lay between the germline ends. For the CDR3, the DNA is TGTGCCACCAGTGACAATACAGAGACCCAGTACTTC. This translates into CATSDNTETQYF.

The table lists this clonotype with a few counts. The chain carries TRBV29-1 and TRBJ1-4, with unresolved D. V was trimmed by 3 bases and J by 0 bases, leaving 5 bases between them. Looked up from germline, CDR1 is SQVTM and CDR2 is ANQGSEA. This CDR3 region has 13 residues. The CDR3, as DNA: TGCAGCGTTGAGTCTTCAACTAATGAAAAACTGTTTTTT. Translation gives CSVESSTNEKLFF.